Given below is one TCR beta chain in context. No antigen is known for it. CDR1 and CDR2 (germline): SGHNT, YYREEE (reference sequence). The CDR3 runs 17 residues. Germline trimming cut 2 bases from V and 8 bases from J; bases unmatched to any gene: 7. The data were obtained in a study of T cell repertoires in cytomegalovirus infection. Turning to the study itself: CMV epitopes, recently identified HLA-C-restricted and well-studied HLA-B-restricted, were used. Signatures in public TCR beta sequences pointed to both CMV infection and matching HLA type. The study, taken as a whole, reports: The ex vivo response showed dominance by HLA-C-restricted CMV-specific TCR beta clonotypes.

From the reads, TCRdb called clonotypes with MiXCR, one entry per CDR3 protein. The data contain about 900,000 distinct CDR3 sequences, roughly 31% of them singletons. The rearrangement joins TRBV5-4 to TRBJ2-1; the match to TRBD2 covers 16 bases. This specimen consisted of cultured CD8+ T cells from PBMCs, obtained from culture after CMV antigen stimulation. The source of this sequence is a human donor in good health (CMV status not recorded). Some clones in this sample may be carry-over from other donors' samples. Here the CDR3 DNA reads TGTGCCAGCAGCTTTGGGACTAGCGGGGGGGCGGGGGATGAGCAGTTCTTC. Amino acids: CASSFGTSGGAGDEQFF.